This entry concerns a single T cell receptor beta chain. Its specificity is not known. The data were obtained in a study of T cell responses to AZD1222 COVID-19 vaccine. Across the whole study: Pooling covered second doses at about 4 or about 12 weeks.

Sequencing was performed with immunoSEQ multiplex PCR; in TCRdb, only in-frame clones are kept and a portion is missing. The table shows 90,000 to 110,000 clones, with roughly 91% occurring only once. General study findings and limits: Donors skewed white British and female; clonal diversity was possibly underestimated.

This sequence originates from an adult in good health. Sequencing used peripheral blood, obtained on day 0 of AZD1222 vaccination.

Here the CDR3 reads CASSSPGANVLTF. In DNA form, the CDR3 reads TGTGCCAGCAGCTCCCCTGGGGCCAACGTCCTGACTTTC. This chain joins TRBV3-1 (or the pseudogene TRBV3-2) and TRBJ2-6, with D uncertain. The CDR3 contains 13 residues. Looked up from germline, CDR1 is LGHDT and CDR2 is YNNKEL (reference sequence). Between the trimmed V and J ends, which lost 5 bases and 2 bases, there was a span of 4 bases.